Below, one TCR beta chain is given with its context. What it binds is not known. This sample is drawn from a study of cytomegalovirus exposure and HLA in healthy donors. Study results and caveats: Follow-up analysis found HLA locus-dependent TCR association rates, highest for DRB1 and lowest for HLA-C. With later analysis, a missense DCLRE1C variant became linked to TCR beta V- and J-gene trimming. 87-base-pair reads could not separate some V segments, including TRBV6-2 and TRBV6-3. TCR beta sequences reportedly predicted most subjects' HLA-A and HLA-B alleles accurately.

CDR3 size: 14 residues. Amplification used 60 Vbeta primers and 13 Jbeta primers. Only in-frame clones appear in the TCRdb table, and some are missing; sequencing was by immunoSEQ multiplex PCR. This table holds under 250,000 clones, roughly 84% found once. This sequence joins TRBV12-1 and TRBJ2-5; the table calls TRBD2, which could not be checked here. TRBV12-1 is termed a pseudogene. The material sequenced was PBMCs. This TCR derives from a human donor in good health. The CDR3 protein is CASSHSGLQETQYF. The CDR3 region has the DNA TGTGCCAGCAGCCATAGCGGCCTCCAAGAGACCCAGTACTTC.